This entry is about one T cell receptor (beta chain). The antigen remains undetermined. This sample was included in a study of shared clonotypes between healthy human individuals. Study as a whole: Three CD4 naive, three CD4 memory, two CD8 naive and one CD8 memory plate were used per donor. Broader study findings: Tissue TCR repertoires likely differ from these blood-only repertoires. Non-shared clonotypes had lower generation probabilities than those shared by all four donors.

Germline lookup yields CDR1 SNHLY and CDR2 FYNNEI. CDR3 size: 15 residues. J lost 2 bases, V lost 2 bases, and 3 bases had no gene match. The protocol was immunoSEQ multiplex PCR, while the TCRdb copy is restricted to in-frame clones and leaves out a portion. The sample records over a million clones, more than 95% being singletons. The study separated CD4+ cells into CD45RA+ naive and CD45RA-negative memory subsets. The TCR comes from a man aged 25 to 40 in good health. The chain employs TRBV2 and TRBJ2-1; 7 bases match TRBD2. Sequencing used naive CD4+ T cells sorted from blood. Subset in this sample: CD45RA+ positively selected. CDR3 sequence (DNA): TGTGCCAGCAGTGAAATGGCGGGAGCCTACAATGAGCAGTTCTTC. Residues: CASSEMAGAYNEQFF.